A single sample gave rise to the 14 T cell receptor beta chains below, sequenced in a study of STAT5B mutations in CD4+ large granular lymphocyte leukemia. Clones were read by immunoSEQ multiplex PCR, and TCRdb kept only the in-frame ones, dropping some. The table records approximately 21,000 clones, around three quarters of them present only once. The sequenced sample consisted of CD4+ T cells from blood buffy coats. These receptors all stem from a human donor in good health.

V gene TRBV10-3 combines with J gene TRBJ2-3; TRBD1 matches 12 bases. V dropped 2 bases and J dropped 3; count of bases not matched to a gene: 3. CDR1 and CDR2 (germline): ENHRY, SYGVKD. This CDR3 has 16 amino acids. The CDR3 nucleotides are TGTGCCATCAGTGAGATGGGACAGGGGGCGACAGATACGCAGTATTTT. This gives the protein CAISEMGQGATDTQYF.

V is TRBV5-6 and J is TRBJ2-5; TRBD1 agrees at 9 bases. Unmatched junction bases numbered 11, after V lost 1 base and J lost 4 bases. CDR3 length equals 17 residues. Germline CDR1 is SGHDT and CDR2 is YYEEEE. The CDR3 loop reads CASSLLPLGQGGETQYF. The CDR3 DNA reads TGTGCCAGCAGCTTGCTACCCTTGGGACAGGGAGGAGAGACCCAGTACTTC. The full variable domain, its missing parts supplied by reference TRBV5-6 and TRBJ2-5, is DAGVTQSPTHLIKTRGQQVTLRCSPKSGHDTVSWYQQALGQGPQFIFQYYEEEERQRGNFPDRFSGHQFPNYSSELNVNALLLGDSALYLCASSLLPLGQGGETQYFGPGTRLLVL.

The V gene is TRBV7-8, the J gene TRBJ1-1; D gene ambiguous. V was shortened by 2 bases and J by 0 bases, with 10 bases between the two germline ends. The CDR3 runs 15 residues. Germline loops: CDR1 SGHVS, CDR2 FQNEAQ. CDR3 DNA sequence: TGTGCCAGCAGCTTATATAACAGCTTGAACACTGAAGCTTTCTTT. It encodes CASSLYNSLNTEAFF.

This clone has more than one count but fewer than ten. The chain links TRBV10-3 to TRBJ1-1; D uncertain. Trimming took off 2 bases at V and 4 bases at J, with 2 bases between the two ends. Germline CDR1 is ENHRY and CDR2 is SYGVKD. This CDR3 has 11 residues. The CDR3 nucleotides read TGTGCCATCAGTGAGGGCACTGAAGCTTTCTTT. Its protein is CAISEGTEAFF.

The chain uses TRBV11-2 and TRBJ1-2, with D unresolved. CDR1 is SGHAT and CDR2 is FQNNGV in the germline V gene. CDR3 length: 13 amino acids. Trimming left V 1 base short and J 2 bases short, with 5 bases between. The DNA of the CDR3 is TGTGCCAGCAGCTTAGCGGAAAACTATGGCTACACCTTC. Its translation is CASSLAENYGYTF.

V usage is TRBV18 and J usage is TRBJ2-5; possibly TRBD2 for D (5 bases). Trimming removed 2 bases from V and 5 bases from J, with 15 bases in between. CDR1 is KGHSH, CDR2 LQKENI, per germline. The CDR3 is made up of 15 amino acids. CDR3 sequence (DNA): TGTGCCAGCTCACCAAGAGAGGGTATCGGGGAGACCCAGTACTTC. Translated: CASSPREGIGETQYF. The full variable domain, in which reference TRBV18 and TRBJ2-5 provide the parts outside the CDR3, is NAGVMQNPRHLVRRRGQEARLRCSPMKGHSHVYWYRQLPEEGLKFMVYLQKENIIDESGMPKERFSAEFPKEGPSILRIQQVVRGDSAAYFCASSPREGIGETQYFGPGTRLLVL.

This rearrangement joins TRBV11-2 to TRBJ2-3, with 7 bases aligning to TRBD1. The CDR3 is 16 amino acids. The trim removed 6 bases at V and 2 bases at J, leaving 11 bases unmatched. Looked up from germline, CDR1 is SGHAT and CDR2 is FQNNGV. The CDR3 region is CASRRSGGSSTDTQYF. In DNA, the CDR3 is TGTGCCAGCAGGCGATCAGGGGGATCGTCCACAGATACGCAGTATTTT.

This clone was detected only once. The chain has TRBV7-6 and TRBJ2-5; D gene uncertain. Germline CDR1 SGHVS, CDR2 FNYEAQ. Trimming shortened V by 2 bases and J by 0 bases, and 7 bases separated the two germline ends. This CDR3 spans 14 amino acids. The CDR3 coding sequence is TGTGCCAGCAGCTTATTCGCCCACCAAGAGACCCAGTACTTC. Its protein product is CASSLFAHQETQYF. The whole variable domain, filled in from reference TRBV7-6 and TRBJ2-5, reads GAGVSQSPRYKVTKRGQDVALRCDPISGHVSLYWYRQALGQGPEFLTYFNYEAQQDKSGLPNDRFSAERPEGSISTLTIQRTEQRDSAMYRCASSLFAHQETQYFGPGTRLLVL.

The chain combines TRBV11-3 with TRBJ2-5, with D perhaps being TRBD1 or TRBD2 (5 bases each). The CDR3 runs to 12 residues. Germline-derived CDR1 and CDR2 are SGHNT and YENEEA. The V and J ends lost 4 bases and 11 bases respectively, with 14 bases between them. DNA for the CDR3: TGTGCCAGCAGCTCTAATCAGTGGGGGCAGTACTTC. Amino acid sequence: CASSSNQWGQYF.

The genes are TRBV6-1 and TRBJ1-3; tentative D call: TRBD1 (6 bases). V dropped 9 bases and J dropped 3 bases, with 12 bases sitting between them. Per the germline V gene, CDR1 is MNHNS and CDR2 is SASEGT. The CDR3 runs 13 residues. CDR3 sequence reads: CASQGPGGNTIYF. The CDR3 nucleotides read TGTGCCAGTCAGGGGCCTGGTGGAAACACCATATATTTT.

V gene TRBV5-8 combines with J gene TRBJ2-5; 9 bases map to TRBD1. Germline CDR1 SGHTS, CDR2 YDEGEE. Losses at the gene ends were 4 bases for V and 5 bases for J; bases not matched to a gene: 6. CDR3 length: 14 amino acids. CDR3 sequence: CASSPQGAKETQYF. The CDR3 bases are TGTGCCAGCAGCCCACAGGGGGCGAAGGAGACCCAGTACTTC.

This rearrangement joins TRBV7-2 to TRBJ2-3; unclear D gene. Germline V lookup: CDR1 SGHTA, CDR2 FQGNSA. CDR3 length: 14 amino acids. V lost 2 bases and J lost 5, with 11 bases in between. The CDR3 DNA sequence: TGTGCCAGCAGCTTAATGCGGATTCTAGATACGCAGTATTTT. The encoded protein is CASSLMRILDTQYF.

The chain has TRBV19 and TRBJ2-7; D is possibly TRBD1 (5 bases). CDR3 length equals 15 residues. The germline V gene has CDR1 LNHDA and CDR2 SQIVND (reference sequence). Deletions cut 3 bases from V and 6 bases from J, with 18 bases between. CDR3 loop: CASSMSWRSRAEQYF. CDR3 bases: TGTGCCAGTAGTATGAGTTGGCGCTCCAGGGCCGAGCAGTACTTC.

The rearrangement links TRBV11-2 to TRBJ2-5; no reliable D call. The CDR3 runs 14 residues. The V and J ends lost 2 bases and 5 bases respectively, with 12 bases between them. Looked up from germline, CDR1 is SGHAT and CDR2 is FQNNGV. This CDR3 is CASSLNFAVETQYF. DNA of the CDR3: TGTGCCAGCAGCTTAAACTTCGCAGTGGAGACCCAGTACTTC.